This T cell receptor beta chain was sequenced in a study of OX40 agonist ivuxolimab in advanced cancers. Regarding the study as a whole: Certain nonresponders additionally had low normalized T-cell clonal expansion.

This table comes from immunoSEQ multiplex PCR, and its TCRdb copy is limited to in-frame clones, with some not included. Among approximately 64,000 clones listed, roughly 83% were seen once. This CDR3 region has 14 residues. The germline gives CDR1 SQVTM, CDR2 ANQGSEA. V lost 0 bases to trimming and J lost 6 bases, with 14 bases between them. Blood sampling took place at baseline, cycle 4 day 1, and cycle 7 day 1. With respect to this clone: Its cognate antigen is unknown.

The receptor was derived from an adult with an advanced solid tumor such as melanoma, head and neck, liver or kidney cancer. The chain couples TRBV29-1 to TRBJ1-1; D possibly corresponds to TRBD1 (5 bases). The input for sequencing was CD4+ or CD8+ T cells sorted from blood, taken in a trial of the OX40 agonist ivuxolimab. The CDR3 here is CSVEEIQGPAEAFF. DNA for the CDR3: TGCAGCGTTGAAGAAATTCAGGGTCCGGCTGAAGCTTTCTTT.